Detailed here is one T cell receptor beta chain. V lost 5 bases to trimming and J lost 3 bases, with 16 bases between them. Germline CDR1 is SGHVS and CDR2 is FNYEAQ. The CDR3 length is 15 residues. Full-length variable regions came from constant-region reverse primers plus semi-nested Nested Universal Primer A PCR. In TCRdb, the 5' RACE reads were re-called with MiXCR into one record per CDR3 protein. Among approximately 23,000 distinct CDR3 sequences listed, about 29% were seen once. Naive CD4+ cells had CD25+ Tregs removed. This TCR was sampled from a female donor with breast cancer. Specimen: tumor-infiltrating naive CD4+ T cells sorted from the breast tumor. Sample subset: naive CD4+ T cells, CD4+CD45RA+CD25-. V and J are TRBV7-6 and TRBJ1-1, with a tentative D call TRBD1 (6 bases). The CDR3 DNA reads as TGTGCCAGCAGCGCAAGTCCGAACAGGGACACTGAAGCTTTCTTT. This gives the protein CASSASPNRDTEAFF.